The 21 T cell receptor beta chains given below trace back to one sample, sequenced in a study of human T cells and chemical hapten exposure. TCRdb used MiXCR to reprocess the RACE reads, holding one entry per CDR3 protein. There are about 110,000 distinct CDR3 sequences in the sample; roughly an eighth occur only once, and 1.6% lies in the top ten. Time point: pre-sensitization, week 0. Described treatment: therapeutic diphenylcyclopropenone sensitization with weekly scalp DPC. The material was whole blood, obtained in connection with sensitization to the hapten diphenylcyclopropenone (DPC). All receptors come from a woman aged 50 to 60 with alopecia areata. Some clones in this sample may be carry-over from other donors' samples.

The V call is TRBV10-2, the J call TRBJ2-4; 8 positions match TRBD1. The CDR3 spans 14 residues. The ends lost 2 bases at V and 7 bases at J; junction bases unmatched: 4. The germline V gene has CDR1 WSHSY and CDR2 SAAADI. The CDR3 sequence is CASSEIDRGNIQYF. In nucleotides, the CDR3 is TGCGCCAGCAGTGAGATCGACAGGGGTAACATTCAGTACTTC.

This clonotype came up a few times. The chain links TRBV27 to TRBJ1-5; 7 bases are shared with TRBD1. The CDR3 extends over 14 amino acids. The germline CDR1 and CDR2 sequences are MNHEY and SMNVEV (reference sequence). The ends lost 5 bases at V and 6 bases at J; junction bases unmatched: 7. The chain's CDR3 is CASSPMDRPQPQHF. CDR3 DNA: TGTGCCAGCAGTCCTATGGACAGGCCTCAGCCCCAGCATTTT.

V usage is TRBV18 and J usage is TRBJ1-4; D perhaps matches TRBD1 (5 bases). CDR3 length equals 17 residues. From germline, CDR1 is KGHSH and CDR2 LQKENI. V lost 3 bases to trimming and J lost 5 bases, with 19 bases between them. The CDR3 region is CASSPPRGLTPNEKLFF. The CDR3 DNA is TGTGCCAGCTCACCTCCGAGGGGACTCACCCCAAATGAAAAACTGTTTTTT. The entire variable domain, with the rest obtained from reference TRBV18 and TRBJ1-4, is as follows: NAGVMQNPRHLVRRRGQEARLRCSPMKGHSHVYWYRQLPEEGLKFMVYLQKENIIDESGMPKERFSAEFPKEGPSILRIQQVVRGDSAAYFCASSPPRGLTPNEKLFFGSGTQLSVL.

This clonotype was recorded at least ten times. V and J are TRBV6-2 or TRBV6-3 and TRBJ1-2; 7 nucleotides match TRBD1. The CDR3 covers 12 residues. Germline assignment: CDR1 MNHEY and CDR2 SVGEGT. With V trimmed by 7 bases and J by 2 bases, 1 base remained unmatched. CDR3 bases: TGTGCCAGCACGACAGGGAACTATGGCTACACCTTC. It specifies CASTTGNYGYTF.

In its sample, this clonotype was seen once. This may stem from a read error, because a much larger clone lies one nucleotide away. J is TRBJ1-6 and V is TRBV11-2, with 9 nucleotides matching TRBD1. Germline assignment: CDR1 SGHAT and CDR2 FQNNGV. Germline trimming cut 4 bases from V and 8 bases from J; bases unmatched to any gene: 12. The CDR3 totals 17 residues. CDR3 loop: CASSSGGSGTGYSPLHF. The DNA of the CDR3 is TGTGCCAGCAGCTCAGGAGGCTCCGGGACAGGGTATTCACCCCTCCACTTT.

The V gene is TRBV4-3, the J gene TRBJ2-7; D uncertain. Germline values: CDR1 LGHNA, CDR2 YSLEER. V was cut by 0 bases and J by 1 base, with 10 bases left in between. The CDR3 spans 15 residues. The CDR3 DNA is TGCGCCAGCAGCCAAGATTCCCACTCATCCTACGAGCAGTACTTC. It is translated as CASSQDSHSSYEQYF.

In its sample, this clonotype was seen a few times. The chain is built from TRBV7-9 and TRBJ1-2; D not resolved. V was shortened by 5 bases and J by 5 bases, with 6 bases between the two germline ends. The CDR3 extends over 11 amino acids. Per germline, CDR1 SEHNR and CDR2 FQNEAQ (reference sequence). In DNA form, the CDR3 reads TGTGCCAGCAGCCCCTCTTATGGCTACACCTTC. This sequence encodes CASSPSYGYTF. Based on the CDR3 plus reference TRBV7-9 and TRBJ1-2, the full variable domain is DTGVSQNPRHKITKRGQNVTFRCDPISEHNRLYWYRQTLGQGPEFLTYFQNEAQLEKSRLLSDRFSAERPKGSFSTLEIQRTEQGDSAMYLCASSPSYGYTFGSGTRLTVV.

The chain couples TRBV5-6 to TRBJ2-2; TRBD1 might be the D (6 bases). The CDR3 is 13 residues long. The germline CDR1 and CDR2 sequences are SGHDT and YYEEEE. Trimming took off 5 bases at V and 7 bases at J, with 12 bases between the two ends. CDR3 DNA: TGTGCCAGCAGATATGGGACACGCGGGGAGCTGTTTTTT. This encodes CASRYGTRGELFF.

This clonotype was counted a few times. The chain's CDR3 is CSAPGATYEQYF. CDR3 nucleotides: TGCAGTGCCCCGGGAGCGACCTACGAGCAGTACTTC. V gene TRBV20-1 combines with J gene TRBJ2-7; a weak D match, TRBD2 (6 bases). In germline, CDR1 is DFQATT, CDR2 SNEGSKA (reference sequence). The V end lost 6 bases, the J end lost 2 bases, and 11 bases lay between the germline ends. The CDR3 extends over 12 amino acids.

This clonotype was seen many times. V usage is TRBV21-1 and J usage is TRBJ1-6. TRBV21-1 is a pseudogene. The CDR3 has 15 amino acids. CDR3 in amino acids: CASRKNSSYNSPLHF. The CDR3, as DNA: TGTGCCAGCAGAAAAAACAGCTCCTATAATTCACCCCTCCACTTT.

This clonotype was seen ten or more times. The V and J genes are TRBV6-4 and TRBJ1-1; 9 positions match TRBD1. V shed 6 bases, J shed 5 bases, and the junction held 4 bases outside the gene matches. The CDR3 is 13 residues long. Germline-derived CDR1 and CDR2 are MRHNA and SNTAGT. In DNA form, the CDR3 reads TGTGCCAGCAGCCGACAGGGGGGTACTGAAGCTTTCTTT. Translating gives CASSRQGGTEAFF.

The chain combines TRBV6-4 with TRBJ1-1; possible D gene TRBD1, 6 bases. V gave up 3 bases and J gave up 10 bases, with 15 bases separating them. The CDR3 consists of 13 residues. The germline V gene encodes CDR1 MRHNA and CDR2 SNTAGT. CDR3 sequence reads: CASSEGAGVTAFF. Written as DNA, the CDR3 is TGTGCCAGCAGTGAGGGAGCAGGGGTTACAGCTTTCTTT.

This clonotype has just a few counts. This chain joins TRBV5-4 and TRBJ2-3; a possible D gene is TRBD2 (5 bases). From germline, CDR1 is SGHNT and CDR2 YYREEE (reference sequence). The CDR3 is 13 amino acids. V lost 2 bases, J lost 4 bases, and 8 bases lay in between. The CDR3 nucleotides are TGTGCCAGCAGCTTTGTCGGGGCAGATACGCAGTATTTT. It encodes CASSFVGADTQYF. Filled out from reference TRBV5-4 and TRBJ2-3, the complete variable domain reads ETGVTQSPTHLIKTRGQQVTLRCSSQSGHNTVSWYQQALGQGPQFIFQYYREEENGRGNFPPRFSGLQFPNYSSELNVNALELDDSALYLCASSFVGADTQYFGPGTRLTVL.

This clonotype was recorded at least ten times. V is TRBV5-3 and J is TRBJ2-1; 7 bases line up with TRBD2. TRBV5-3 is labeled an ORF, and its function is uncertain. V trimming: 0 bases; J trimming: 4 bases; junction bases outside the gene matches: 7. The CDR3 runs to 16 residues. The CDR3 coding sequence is TGTGCCAGAAGCTTGGTGCGGACTAGGAGTTACAATGAGCAGTTCTTC. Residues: CARSLVRTRSYNEQFF.

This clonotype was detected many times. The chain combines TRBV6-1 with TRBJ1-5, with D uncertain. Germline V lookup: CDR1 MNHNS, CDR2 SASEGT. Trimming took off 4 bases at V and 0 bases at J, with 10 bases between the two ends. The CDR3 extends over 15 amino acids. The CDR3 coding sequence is TGTGCCAGCAGTGCCTCCAGTTATAGCAATCAGCCCCAGCATTTT. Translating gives CASSASSYSNQPQHF.

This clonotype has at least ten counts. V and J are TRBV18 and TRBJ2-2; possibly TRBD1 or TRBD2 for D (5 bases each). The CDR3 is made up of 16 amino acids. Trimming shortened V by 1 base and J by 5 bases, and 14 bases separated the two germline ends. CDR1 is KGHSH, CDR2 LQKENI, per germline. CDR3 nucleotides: TGTGCCAGCTCACCACGAGGGGTCGACTCAACCGGGGAGCTGTTTTTT. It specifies CASSPRGVDSTGELFF.

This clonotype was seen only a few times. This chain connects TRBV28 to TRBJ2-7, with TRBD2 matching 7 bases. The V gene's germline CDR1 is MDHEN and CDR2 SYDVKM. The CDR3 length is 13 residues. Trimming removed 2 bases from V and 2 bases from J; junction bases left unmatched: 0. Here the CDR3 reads CASSLAGAYEQYF. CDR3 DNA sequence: TGTGCCAGCAGTTTAGCGGGAGCCTACGAGCAGTACTTC.

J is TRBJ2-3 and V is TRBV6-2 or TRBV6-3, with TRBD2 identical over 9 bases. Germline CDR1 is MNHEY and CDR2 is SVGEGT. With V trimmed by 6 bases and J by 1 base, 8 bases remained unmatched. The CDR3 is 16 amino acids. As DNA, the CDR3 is TGTGCCAGCAGGGATAGGAGGACTAGCGGCACAGATACGCAGTATTTT. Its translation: CASRDRRTSGTDTQYF.

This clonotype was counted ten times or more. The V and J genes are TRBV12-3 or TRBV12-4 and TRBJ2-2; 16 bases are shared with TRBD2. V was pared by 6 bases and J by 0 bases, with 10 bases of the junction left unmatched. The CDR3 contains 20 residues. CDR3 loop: CASSAPPGTSGGANTGELFF. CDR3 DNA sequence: TGTGCCAGCAGCGCGCCTCCCGGGACTAGCGGGGGGGCGAACACCGGGGAGCTGTTTTTT.

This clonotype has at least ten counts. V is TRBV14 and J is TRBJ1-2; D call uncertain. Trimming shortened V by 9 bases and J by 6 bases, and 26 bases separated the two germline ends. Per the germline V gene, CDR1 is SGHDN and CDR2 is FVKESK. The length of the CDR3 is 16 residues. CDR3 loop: CASTPSPATQKNGYTF. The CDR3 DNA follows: TGTGCCAGTACGCCTTCACCAGCCACTCAAAAAAATGGCTACACCTTC.

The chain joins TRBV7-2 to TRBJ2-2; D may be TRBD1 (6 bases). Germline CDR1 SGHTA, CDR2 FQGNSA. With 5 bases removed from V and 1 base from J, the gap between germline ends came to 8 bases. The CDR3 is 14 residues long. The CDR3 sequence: CASSPGQNTGELFF. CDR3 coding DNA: TGTGCCAGCAGCCCGGGACAGAACACCGGGGAGCTGTTTTTT.